This T cell receptor (beta chain) was identified during a study of blood T cells in healthy people across ages. Findings and limits, study-wide: Unsorted PBMC input precluded a conclusive naive versus antigen-experienced comparison. Those diversity estimates obtained from one million T cells were thought to be underestimates.

Trimming stripped 4 bases from V and 2 bases from J, with 15 bases between. Germline CDR1 is SGDLS and CDR2 is YYNGEE. This CDR3 comprises 15 residues. A word on this clonotype: Its antigen is currently unknown.

Then a second PCR, running roughly 7 to 11 cycles, was carried out with a sample-barcoded 5' primer and a J-beta primer mix. Every molecule of cDNA carried a tag from a template-switch adaptor with 12 random nucleotides. TCRdb passed the 5' RACE reads through MiXCR, listing each CDR3 protein once. The repertoire holds almost 300,000 distinct CDR3 sequences, 25% to 30% seen once, with over 25% in the top ten. Source material: blood. The sequence was collected from a woman aged 65 to 85 in good health. The chain uses TRBV9 and TRBJ1-1; possibly TRBD1 for D (5 bases). The CDR3 loop reads CASSPHGGENTEAFF. CDR3 nucleotides: TGTGCCAGCAGCCCCCACGGGGGAGAAAACACTGAAGCTTTCTTT.